This note documents a single T cell receptor (beta chain) sequence. This record belongs to a study of brain T cells in children with intractable seizures. The protocol was immunoSEQ multiplex PCR, while the TCRdb copy is restricted to in-frame clones and leaves out a portion. This sample yields about 76,000 clones, of which 85% to 95% are seen a single time; approximately 1.4% belongs to the top ten. Germline-derived CDR1 and CDR2 are LNHDA and SQIVND (reference sequence). With 6 bases removed from V and 2 bases from J, the gap between germline ends came to 16 bases. The CDR3 covers 15 residues. The sequence was obtained from a boy younger than two with tuberous sclerosis and intractable seizures. The starting material was peripheral blood, obtained at surgery. The gene calls are TRBV19 and TRBJ1-1; D gene uncertain. The CDR3 here is CASRQSQTLNTEAFF. DNA of the CDR3: TGTGCCAGTAGGCAATCTCAGACACTTAACACTGAAGCTTTCTTT.